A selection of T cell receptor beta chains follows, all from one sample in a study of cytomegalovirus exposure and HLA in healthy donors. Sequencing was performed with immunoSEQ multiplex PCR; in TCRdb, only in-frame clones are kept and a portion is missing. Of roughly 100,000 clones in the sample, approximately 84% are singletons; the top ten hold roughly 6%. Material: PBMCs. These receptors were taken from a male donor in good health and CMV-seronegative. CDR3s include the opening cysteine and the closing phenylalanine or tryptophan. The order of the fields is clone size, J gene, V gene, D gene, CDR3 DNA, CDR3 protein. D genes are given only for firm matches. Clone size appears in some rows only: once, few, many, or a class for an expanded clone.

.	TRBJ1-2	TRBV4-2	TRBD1	TGTGCCAGCAGCCATCTTGACGGACAGGGGAGAAAGGGCTACACCTTC	CASSHLDGQGRKGYTF
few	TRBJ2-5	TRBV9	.	TGTGCCAGCAGCGTAGAGACAGAGAAGGAGACCCAGTACTTC	CASSVETEKETQYF
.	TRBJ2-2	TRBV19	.	TGTGCCAGTAGTTACCCTAGACTAGGAACCGGGGAGCTGTTTTTT	CASSYPRLGTGELFF
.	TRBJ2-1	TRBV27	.	TGTGCCAGCAGTTTATCGCGGCCACTCATTAGCTCCTACAATGAGCAGTTCTTC	CASSLSRPLISSYNEQFF
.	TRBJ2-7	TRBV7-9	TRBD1	TGTGCCAGCAGCCCCACGTGGACAGGGATGGAGCAGTACTTC	CASSPTWTGMEQYF
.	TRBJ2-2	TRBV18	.	TGTGCCAGCTCACCAAGATCCGGGGAAACCGGGGAGCTGTTTTTT	CASSPRSGETGELFF
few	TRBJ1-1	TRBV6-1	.	TGTGCCAGCAGTGAAGCGGGGGGACTTCCGTGGACTGAAGCTTTCTTT	CASSEAGGLPWTEAFF
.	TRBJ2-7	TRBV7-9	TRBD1	TGTGCCAGCAGCTCAACGGACAGGGCCCACGAGCAGTACTTC	CASSSTDRAHEQYF
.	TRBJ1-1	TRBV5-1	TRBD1	TGCGCCAGCAGCTTGTCGGGCAGGGGGTACACTGAAGCTTTCTTT	CASSLSGRGYTEAFF
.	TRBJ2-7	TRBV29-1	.	TGCAGCGTTGAAGATCCGGGGTATGGGCAGTACTTC	CSVEDPGYGQYF
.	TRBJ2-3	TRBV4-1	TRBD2	TGCGCCAGCAGCGTTCTTACTAGCGGGAGTACAGATACGCAGTATTTT	CASSVLTSGSTDTQYF
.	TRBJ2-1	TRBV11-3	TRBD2	TGTGCCAGCAGCTTTAGCGGGAGGAGCTCCTACAATGAGCAGTTCTTC	CASSFSGRSSYNEQFF
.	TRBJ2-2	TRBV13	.	TGTGCCAGCAGCTTAGGCCGGTCAGGGTTTTTGAACACCGGGGAGCTGTTTTTT	CASSLGRSGFLNTGELFF
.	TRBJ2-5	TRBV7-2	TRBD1	TGTGCCAGCAGCTTGTTTAGGGGGCAGGGAGAGACCCAGTACTTC	CASSLFRGQGETQYF
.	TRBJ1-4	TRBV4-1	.	TGCGCCAGCAGCCGATCAGGGGCGGCTAATGAAAAACTGTTTTTT	CASSRSGAANEKLFF
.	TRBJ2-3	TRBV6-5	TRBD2	TGTGCCAGCAAGGGGGGGACTAGCGGTGAAGATACGCAGTATTTT	CASKGGTSGEDTQYF
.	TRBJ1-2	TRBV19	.	TGTGCCAGTAGTATAGGGGGACATTACCCCAGCTATGGCTACACCTTC	CASSIGGHYPSYGYTF
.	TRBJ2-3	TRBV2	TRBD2	TGTGCCAGCAGCCGGGAGGTGGGGGATACGCAGTATTTT	CASSREVGDTQYF
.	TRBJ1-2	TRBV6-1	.	TGTGCCAGCAGTGAATGGGGCGGTCTTACCTATGGCTACACCTTC	CASSEWGGLTYGYTF
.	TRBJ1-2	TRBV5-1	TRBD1	TGCGCCAGCAGCCCCCACGACAGGGGTGGCTATGGCTACACCTTC	CASSPHDRGGYGYTF
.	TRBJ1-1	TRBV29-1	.	TGCAGCATCCGAGGTCGTTGGAATCTGAACACTGAAGCTTTCTTT	CSIRGRWNLNTEAFF
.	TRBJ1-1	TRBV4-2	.	TGTGCCAGCAGCCCACATTATAGGGGCACTGAAGCTTTCTTT	CASSPHYRGTEAFF
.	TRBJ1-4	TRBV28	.	TGTGCCAGCAGTTTCTACTACAGGTACGAGGCCGAAAAACTGTTTTTT	CASSFYYRYEAEKLFF
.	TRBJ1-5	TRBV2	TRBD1	TGTGCCAGCAGTGAAGACAGGGGGCACAATCAGCCCCAGCATTTT	CASSEDRGHNQPQHF
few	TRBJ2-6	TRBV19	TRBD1	TGTGCCAGTAGTATTCTGGGACAGTTCCCCCACTCTGGGGCCAACGTCCTGACTTTC	CASSILGQFPHSGANVLTF
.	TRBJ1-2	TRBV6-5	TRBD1	TGTGCCAGCAGTACAGGGGTGGAAGGCTACACCTTC	CASSTGVEGYTF
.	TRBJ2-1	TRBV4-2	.	TGTGCCAGCAGCCAAGATCGAGCCAAAACCTACAATGAGCAGTTCTTC	CASSQDRAKTYNEQFF
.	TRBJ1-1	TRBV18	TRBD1	TGTGCCAGCTCACCACCACCTTGGGACAGAATTATGAACACTGAAGCTTTCTTT	CASSPPPWDRIMNTEAFF
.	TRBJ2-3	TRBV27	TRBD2	TGTGCCAGCAGTCCCCGGACTAGCGGGAGCTCTTGGAGTACGCAGTATTTT	CASSPRTSGSSWSTQYF
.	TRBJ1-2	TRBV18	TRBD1	TGTGCCAGCTCCCCCGGGACAGGGGGCTCAAACTATGGCTACACCTTC	CASSPGTGGSNYGYTF
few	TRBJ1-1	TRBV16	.	TGTGCCAGCAGCCAATCGTCAGGGGCGATGAACACTGAAGCTTTCTTT	CASSQSSGAMNTEAFF
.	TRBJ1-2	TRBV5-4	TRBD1	TGTGCCAGCAGCCCCAAATCCGGGACAGACTATGGCTACACCTTC	CASSPKSGTDYGYTF
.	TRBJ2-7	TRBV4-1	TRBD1	TGCGCCAGCAGCCCCGGACAGGGGTCCTACGAGCAGTACTTC	CASSPGQGSYEQYF
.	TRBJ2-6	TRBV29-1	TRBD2	TGCACACGGCAGCGGGGGAGCTCTGGGGCCAACGTCCTGACTTTC	CTRQRGSSGANVLTF
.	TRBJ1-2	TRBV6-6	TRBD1	TGTGCCAGCAGTGCCCGGACAGGGGCTAACTATGGCTACACCTTC	CASSARTGANYGYTF
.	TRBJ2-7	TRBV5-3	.	TGTGCCCCTATTGTTGGGGGGTTATCATTGGGGCAGTACTTC	CAPIVGGLSLGQYF
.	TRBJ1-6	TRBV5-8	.	TGTGCCAGTCGGAGTGGGCGGGGGAAGGTCTCACCCCTCCACTTT	CASRSGRGKVSPLHF
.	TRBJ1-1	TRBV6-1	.	TGTGCCGGAGAACAGGTCGGGGGCACTGAAGCTTTCTTT	CAGEQVGGTEAFF
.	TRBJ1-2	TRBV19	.	TGTGCCAGTAGTATGCAGGACAGCCTCAACTATGGCTACACCTTC	CASSMQDSLNYGYTF
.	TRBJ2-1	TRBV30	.	TGTGCCTGGAGTGTAAACGGGGATGAGCAGTTCTTC	CAWSVNGDEQFF
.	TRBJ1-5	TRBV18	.	TGTGCCAGCTCCCCCCAAGGGGATCAGCCCCAGCATTTT	CASSPQGDQPQHF
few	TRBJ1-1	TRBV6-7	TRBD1	TGTGCCAGCAGTTATGTCCCCCGGACAGGGAGAACTGAAGCTTTCTTT	CASSYVPRTGRTEAFF
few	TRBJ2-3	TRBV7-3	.	TGTGCCAGCAGCTCCACAGAAACCGGAGATACGCAGTATTTT	CASSSTETGDTQYF
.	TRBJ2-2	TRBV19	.	TGTGCCAGTAGTCCCTTCGAGGGCACCGGGGAGCTGTTTTTT	CASSPFEGTGELFF
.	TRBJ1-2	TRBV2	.	TGTGCCAGCAGTGTAAACAGAGACAACTATGGCTACACCTTC	CASSVNRDNYGYTF
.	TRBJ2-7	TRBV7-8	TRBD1	TGTGCCAGCAGCGGGACAGGCGGGAACGAGCAGTACTTC	CASSGTGGNEQYF
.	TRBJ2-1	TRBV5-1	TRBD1	TGCGCCAGCACCCCCGGGACAGGTCTCTACAATGAGCAGTTCTTC	CASTPGTGLYNEQFF
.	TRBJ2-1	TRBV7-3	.	TGTGCCAGCAGCCCCGGCGGCTTTTACAATGAGCAGTTCTTC	CASSPGGFYNEQFF
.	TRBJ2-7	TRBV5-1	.	TGCGCCAGCAGCTTTGCTCAGGGTAGCGAGCAGTACTTC	CASSFAQGSEQYF
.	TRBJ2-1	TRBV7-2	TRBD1	TGTGCCAGCAGCTCGGACAGGGCTTCCTACAATGAGCAGTTCTTC	CASSSDRASYNEQFF
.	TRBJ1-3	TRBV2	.	TGTGCCAGCAGATCGACAGCAGCCTCTGGAAACACCATATATTTT	CASRSTAASGNTIYF
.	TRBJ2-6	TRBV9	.	TGTGCCAGCAGCCTATACTCTGGGGCCAACGTCCTGACTTTC	CASSLYSGANVLTF
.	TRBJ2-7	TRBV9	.	TGTGCCAGCAGCGGCCCGGACGGGGGTATGTACGAGCAGTACTTC	CASSGPDGGMYEQYF
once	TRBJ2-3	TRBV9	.	TGTGCCAGCAGCGCCACCCCGCGGAGCACAGATACGCAGTATTTT	CASSATPRSTDTQYF
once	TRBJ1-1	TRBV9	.	TGTGCCAGCAGCGTAGGGGAGACAGAAGCTTTCTTT	CASSVGETEAFF
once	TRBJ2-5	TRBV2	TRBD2	TGTGCCAGCAGTGGGACTAGCGGGAGGAGAGAGACCCAGTACTTC	CASSGTSGRRETQYF
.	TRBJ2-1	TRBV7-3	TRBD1	TGTGCCAGCTCCCCAGGGGGAATCTCCTACAATGAGCAGTTCTTC	CASSPGGISYNEQFF